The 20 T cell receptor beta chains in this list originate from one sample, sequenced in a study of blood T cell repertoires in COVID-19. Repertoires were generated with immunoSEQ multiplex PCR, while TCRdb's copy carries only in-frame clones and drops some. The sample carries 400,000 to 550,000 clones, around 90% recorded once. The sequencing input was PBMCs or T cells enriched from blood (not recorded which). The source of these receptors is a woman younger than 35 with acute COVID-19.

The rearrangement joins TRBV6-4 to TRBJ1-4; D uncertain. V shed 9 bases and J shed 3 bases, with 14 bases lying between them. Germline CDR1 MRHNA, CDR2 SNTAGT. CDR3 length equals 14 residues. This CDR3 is CASKKDGANEKLFF. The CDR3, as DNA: TGTGCCAGTAAAAAGGACGGGGCTAATGAAAAACTGTTTTTT.

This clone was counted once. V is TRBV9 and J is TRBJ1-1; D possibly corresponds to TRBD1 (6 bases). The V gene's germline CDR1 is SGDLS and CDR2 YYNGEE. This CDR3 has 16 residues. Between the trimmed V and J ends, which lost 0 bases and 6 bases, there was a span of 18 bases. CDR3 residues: CASSVDPAGAPSEAFF. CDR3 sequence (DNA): TGTGCCAGCAGCGTAGACCCAGCAGGGGCGCCTTCTGAAGCTTTCTTT.

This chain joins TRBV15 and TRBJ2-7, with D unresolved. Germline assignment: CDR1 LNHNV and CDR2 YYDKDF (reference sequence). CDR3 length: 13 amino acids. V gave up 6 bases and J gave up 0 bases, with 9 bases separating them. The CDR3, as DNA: TGTGCCACCAGTAGTCGCCACTCCTACGAGCAGTACTTC. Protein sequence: CATSSRHSYEQYF.

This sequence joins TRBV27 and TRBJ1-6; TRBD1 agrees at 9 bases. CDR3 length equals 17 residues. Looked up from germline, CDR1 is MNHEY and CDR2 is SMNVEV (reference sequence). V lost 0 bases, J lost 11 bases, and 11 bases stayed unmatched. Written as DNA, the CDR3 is TGTGCCAGCAGTTTATCTCCCGGGACAGGGAGAATGACACCCCTCCACTTT. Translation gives CASSLSPGTGRMTPLHF.

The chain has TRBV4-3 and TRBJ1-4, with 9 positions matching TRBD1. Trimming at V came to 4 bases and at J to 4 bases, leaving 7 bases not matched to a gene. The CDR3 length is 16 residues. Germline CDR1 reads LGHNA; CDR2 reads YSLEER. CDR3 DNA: TGCGCCAGCAGCCCCTCCGGACAGGGGTTTAATGAAAAACTGTTTTTT. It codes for CASSPSGQGFNEKLFF.

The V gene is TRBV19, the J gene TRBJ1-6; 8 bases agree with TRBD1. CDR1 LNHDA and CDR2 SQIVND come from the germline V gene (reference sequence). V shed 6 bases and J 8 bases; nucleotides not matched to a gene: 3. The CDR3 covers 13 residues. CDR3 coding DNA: TGTGCCAGTAGCCCGGACAGGGATTCACCCCTCCACTTT. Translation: CASSPDRDSPLHF.

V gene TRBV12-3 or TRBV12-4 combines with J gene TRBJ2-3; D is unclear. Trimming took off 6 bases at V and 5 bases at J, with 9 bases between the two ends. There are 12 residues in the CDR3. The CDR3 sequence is CASSAQLDTQYF. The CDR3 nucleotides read TGTGCCAGCAGCGCACAGTTAGATACGCAGTATTTT.

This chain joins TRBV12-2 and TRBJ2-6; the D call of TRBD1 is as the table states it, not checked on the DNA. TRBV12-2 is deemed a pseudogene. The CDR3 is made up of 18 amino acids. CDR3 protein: CASREPDREGTGANVLTF. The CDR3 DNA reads TGTGCAAGTCGCGAACCGGACAGGGAAGGGACTGGGGCCAACGTCCTGACTTTC.

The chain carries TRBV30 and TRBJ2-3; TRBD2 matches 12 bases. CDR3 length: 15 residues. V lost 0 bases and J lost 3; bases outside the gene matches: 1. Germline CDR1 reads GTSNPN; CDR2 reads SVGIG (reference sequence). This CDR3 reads CAWSVTSGRTDTQYF. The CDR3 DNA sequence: TGTGCCTGGAGTGTGACTAGCGGGAGAACAGATACGCAGTATTTT.

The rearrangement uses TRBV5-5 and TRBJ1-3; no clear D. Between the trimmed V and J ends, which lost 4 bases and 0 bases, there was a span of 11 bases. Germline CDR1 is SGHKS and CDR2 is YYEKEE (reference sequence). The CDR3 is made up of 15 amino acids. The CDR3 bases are TGTGCCAGCAGCCCAACATTAAACTCTGGAAACACCATATATTTT. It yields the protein CASSPTLNSGNTIYF.

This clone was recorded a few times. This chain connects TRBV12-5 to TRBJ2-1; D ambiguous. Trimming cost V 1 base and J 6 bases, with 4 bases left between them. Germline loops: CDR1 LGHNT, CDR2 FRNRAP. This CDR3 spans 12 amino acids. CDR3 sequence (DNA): TGTGCTAGTGGTTTGGGCGGCAATGAGCAGTTCTTC. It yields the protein CASGLGGNEQFF.

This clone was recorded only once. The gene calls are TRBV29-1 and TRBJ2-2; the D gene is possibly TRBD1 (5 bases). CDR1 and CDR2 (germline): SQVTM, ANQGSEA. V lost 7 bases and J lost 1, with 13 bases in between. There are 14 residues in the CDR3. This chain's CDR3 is CSAVGLKNTGELFF. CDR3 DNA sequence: TGCAGCGCCGTGGGGCTGAAGAACACCGGGGAGCTGTTTTTT.

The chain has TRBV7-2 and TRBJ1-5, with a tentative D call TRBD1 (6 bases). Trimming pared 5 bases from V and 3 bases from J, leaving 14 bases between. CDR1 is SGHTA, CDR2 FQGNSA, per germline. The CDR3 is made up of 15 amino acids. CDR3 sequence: CASSQQGWNNQPQHF. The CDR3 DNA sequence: TGTGCCAGCAGCCAACAGGGTTGGAACAATCAGCCCCAGCATTTT.

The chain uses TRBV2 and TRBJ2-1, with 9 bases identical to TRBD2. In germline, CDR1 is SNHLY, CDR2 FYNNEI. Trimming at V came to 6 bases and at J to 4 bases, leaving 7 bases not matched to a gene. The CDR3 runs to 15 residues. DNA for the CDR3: TGTGCCAGCAGCGTAACTAGCGGGCTATACAATGAGCAGTTCTTC. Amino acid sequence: CASSVTSGLYNEQFF. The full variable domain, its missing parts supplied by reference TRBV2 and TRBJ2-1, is EPEVTQTPSHQVTQMGQEVILRCVPISNHLYFYWYRQILGQKVEFLVSFYNNEISEKSEIFDDQFSVERPDGSNFTLKIRSTKLEDSAMYFCASSVTSGLYNEQFFGPGTRLTVL.

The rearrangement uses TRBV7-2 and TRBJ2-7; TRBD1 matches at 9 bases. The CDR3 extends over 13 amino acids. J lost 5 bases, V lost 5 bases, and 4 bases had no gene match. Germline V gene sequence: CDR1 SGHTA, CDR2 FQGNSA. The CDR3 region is CASSRDREDEQYF. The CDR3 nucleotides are TGTGCCAGCAGCCGGGACAGGGAAGACGAGCAGTACTTC.

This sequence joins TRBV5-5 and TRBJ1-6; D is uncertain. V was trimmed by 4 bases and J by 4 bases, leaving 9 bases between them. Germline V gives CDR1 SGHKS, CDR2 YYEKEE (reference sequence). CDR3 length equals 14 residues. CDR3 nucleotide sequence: TGTGCCAGCAGCGGTATTGAGTATAATTCACCCCTCCACTTT. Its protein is CASSGIEYNSPLHF.

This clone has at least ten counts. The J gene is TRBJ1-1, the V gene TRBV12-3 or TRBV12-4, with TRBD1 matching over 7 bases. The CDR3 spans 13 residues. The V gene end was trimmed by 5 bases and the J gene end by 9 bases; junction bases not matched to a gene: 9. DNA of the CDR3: TGTGCCAGCAGTACCGGGACAGTCGAAAAAGCTTTCTTT. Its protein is CASSTGTVEKAFF.

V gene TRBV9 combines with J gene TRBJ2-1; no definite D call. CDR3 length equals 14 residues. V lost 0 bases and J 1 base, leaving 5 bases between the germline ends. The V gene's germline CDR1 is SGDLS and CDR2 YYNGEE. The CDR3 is CASSVAGSYNEQFF. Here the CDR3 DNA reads TGTGCCAGCAGCGTAGCAGGTTCCTACAATGAGCAGTTCTTC.

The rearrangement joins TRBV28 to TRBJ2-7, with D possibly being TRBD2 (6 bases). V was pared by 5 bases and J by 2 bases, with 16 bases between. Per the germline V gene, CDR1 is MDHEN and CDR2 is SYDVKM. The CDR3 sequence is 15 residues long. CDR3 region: CASSPPLPGAYEQYF. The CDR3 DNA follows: TGTGCCAGCAGTCCTCCCCTACCGGGAGCCTACGAGCAGTACTTC.

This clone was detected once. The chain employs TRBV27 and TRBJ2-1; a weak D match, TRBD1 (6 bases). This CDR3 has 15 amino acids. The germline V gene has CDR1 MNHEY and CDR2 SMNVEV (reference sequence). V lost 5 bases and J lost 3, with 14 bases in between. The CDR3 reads CASSIPGQLYNEQFF. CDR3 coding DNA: TGTGCCAGCAGTATCCCCGGACAGCTCTACAATGAGCAGTTCTTC.